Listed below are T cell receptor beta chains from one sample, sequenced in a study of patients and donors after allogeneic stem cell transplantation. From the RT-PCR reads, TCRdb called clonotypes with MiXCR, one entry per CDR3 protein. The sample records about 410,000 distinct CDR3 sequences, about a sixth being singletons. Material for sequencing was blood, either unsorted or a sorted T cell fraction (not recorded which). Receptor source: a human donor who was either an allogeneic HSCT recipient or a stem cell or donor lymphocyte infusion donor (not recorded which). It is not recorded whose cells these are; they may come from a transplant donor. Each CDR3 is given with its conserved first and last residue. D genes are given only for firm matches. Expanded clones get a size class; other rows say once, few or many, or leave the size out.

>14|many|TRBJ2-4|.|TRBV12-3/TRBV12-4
TGTGCCAGCAGCCAAAGTGGGGGTCCTGGGGGACAGTACTTC
CASSQSGGPGGQYF
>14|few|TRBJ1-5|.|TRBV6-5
TGTGCCAGCAGTTGGCCGGAGAGCAATCAGCCCCAGCATTTT
CASSWPESNQPQHF
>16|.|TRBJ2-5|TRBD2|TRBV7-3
TGTGCCAGCAGCCCCTCGACTAGCGACCGGCGAGAGACCCAGTACTTC
CASSPSTSDRRETQYF
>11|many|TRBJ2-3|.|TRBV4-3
TGCGCCAGCAGCCAGAACGGATTTTGGTATTTT
CASSQNGFWYF
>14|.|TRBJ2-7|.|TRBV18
TGTGCCAGCTCACCACCAACAATGCGAGGCGAGCAGTACTTC
CASSPPTMRGEQYF
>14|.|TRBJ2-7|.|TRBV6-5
TGTGCCAGCAGTTACTCGAGGGACGCGGAGGAGCAGTACTTC
CASSYSRDAEEQYF
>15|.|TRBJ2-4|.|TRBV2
TGTGCCAGCGGAAAGGGACACCTAGCCAAAAACATTCAGTACTTC
CASGKGHLAKNIQYF
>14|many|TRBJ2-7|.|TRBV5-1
TGCGCCAGCAGCTTCGGGACACAAACCTACGAGCAGTACTTC
CASSFGTQTYEQYF
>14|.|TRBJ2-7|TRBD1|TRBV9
TGTGCCAGCAGCGTGGTCACAGGGGGCCACGAGCAGTACTTC
CASSVVTGGHEQYF
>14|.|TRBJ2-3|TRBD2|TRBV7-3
TGTGCCAGCAGTCCGGGACTAGCCGCAGATACGCAGTATTTT
CASSPGLAADTQYF
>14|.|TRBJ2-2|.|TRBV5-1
TGCGCCAGCAGCTTGGAGTGGGGGACCGGGGAGCTGTTTTTT
CASSLEWGTGELFF
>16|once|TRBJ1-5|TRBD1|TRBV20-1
TGCAGTGCTAGAGTTTATGGACAGGGCGTGGGTCAGCCCCAGCATTTT
CSARVYGQGVGQPQHF
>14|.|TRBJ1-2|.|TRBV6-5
TGTGCCAGCAGTTACTCGGGGGGCCGGGATGGCTACACCTTC
CASSYSGGRDGYTF
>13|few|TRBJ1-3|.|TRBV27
TGTGCCAGCAGTAGGAGCTCTGGAAACACCATATATTTT
CASSRSSGNTIYF
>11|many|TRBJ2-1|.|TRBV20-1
TGCAGTGCTAGGGGTGTTCATGAGCAGTTCTTC
CSARGVHEQFF
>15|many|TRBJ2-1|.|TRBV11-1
TGTGCCAGCAGCTTAGGGGGGCCCTCCTACAATGAGCAGTTCTTC
CASSLGGPSYNEQFF
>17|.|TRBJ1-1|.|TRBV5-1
TGCGCCAGCAGCTTCCGTGGAGGTCGGACACAAAACACTGAAGCTTTCTTT
CASSFRGGRTQNTEAFF
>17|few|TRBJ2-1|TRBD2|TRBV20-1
TGCAGTGCTACCCACCCCGGGACTAGCGGGGAACTAAATGAGCAGTTCTTC
CSATHPGTSGELNEQFF
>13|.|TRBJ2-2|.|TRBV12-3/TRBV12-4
TGTGCCAGCAGTTTAGTAGTCACCGGGGAGCTGTTTTTT
CASSLVVTGELFF
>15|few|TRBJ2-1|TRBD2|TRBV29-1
TGCAGCGTTGAAGGCGCGGGGAGGGCCTACAATGAGCAGTTCTTC
CSVEGAGRAYNEQFF
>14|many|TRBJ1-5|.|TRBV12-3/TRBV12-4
TGTGCCAGCAGTTTTTACCCCACAAATCAGCCCCAGCATTTT
CASSFYPTNQPQHF
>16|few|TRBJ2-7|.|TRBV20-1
TGCAGTGCTAGAGTGGAGGAAGGGACATGGAGGAACGAGCAGTACTTC
CSARVEEGTWRNEQYF
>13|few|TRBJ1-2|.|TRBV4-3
TGCGCCAGCAGCCTTTGGGGACACTATGGCTACACCTTC
CASSLWGHYGYTF
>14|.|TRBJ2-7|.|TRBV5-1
TGCGCCAGCAGCTTAAAGTACGGACTGTACGAGCAGTACTTC
CASSLKYGLYEQYF
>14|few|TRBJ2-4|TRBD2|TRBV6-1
TGTGCCAGCACTTTAAGCGGGGGGCAAAACATTCAGTACTTC
CASTLSGGQNIQYF
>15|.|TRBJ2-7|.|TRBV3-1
TGTGCCAGCAGCCAAGGGCTTCGGGGAGCCTACGAGCAGTACTTC
CASSQGLRGAYEQYF